Below, one T cell receptor (beta chain) is given with its context. The antigen remains undetermined. Germline V gene lookup returns CDR1 SGHRS and CDR2 YFSETQ. The CDR3 consists of 14 residues. Trimming shortened V by 6 bases and J by 2 bases, and 11 bases separated the two germline ends. This sample is part of a study of cytomegalovirus exposure and HLA in healthy donors. General study findings and limits: 87-base-pair reads could not separate some V segments, including TRBV6-2 and TRBV6-3. As immune exposure information, only CMV serostatus was available. It was reported that the classifier diagnosed cytomegalovirus status with high specificity and sensitivity in both the original and validation cohorts. Associated with HLA alleles at 0.05 false discovery rate in a later analysis were 16,951 TCR beta sequences.

In the PCR, 60 Vbeta and 13 Jbeta primers were used. The protocol was immunoSEQ multiplex PCR, while the TCRdb copy is restricted to in-frame clones and leaves out a portion. The data contain about 120,000 clones, 15% to 20% of them singletons. The J gene is TRBJ2-2, the V gene TRBV5-1; D ambiguous. The sequence derives from a female donor in good health and CMV-seropositive. Specimen: PBMCs. This chain's CDR3 is CASKRGDNTGELFF. The CDR3, as DNA: TGCGCCAGCAAGAGAGGCGATAACACCGGGGAGCTGTTTTTT.